A selection of T cell receptor beta chains follows, all from one sample in a study of vaccination and CD4 T cells after COVID-19. The antigens of these receptors remain unknown. TCRdb re-called the PCR reads through MiXCR, storing one row per CDR3 protein. The data hold 10,000 to 15,000 distinct CDR3 sequences, with around 75% observed a single time. The sample taken for sequencing was CD4+ T cells from blood, cultured in vitro. All receptors derive from a human donor who had recovered from COVID-19. Each CDR3 is given with its conserved first and last residue. A D gene is named only where the DNA matches it firmly. Some rows mark clone size as missing; the rest say once, few, many or name a class of expanded clone.

V gene	J gene	clone size	D gene	CDR3 protein
TRBV12-3/TRBV12-4	TRBJ1-5	-	TRBD1	CASSPGQGRSPQHF
TRBV28	TRBJ1-6	-	-	CASSQDLTNSPLHF
TRBV12-3/TRBV12-4	TRBJ2-7	once	-	CASSPTSGHYVHEQYF
TRBV27	TRBJ2-7	-	TRBD1	CASSLKGATSYEQYF
TRBV5-1	TRBJ2-1	-	-	CASSLLGNEQFF
TRBV14	TRBJ1-2	-	-	CASSQGYYGYTF
TRBV27	TRBJ1-4	-	-	CASRSGPSNEKLFF
TRBV7-2	TRBJ1-5	-	-	CASSSFGQNRHF
TRBV5-1	TRBJ1-2	-	-	CASSLQGPANYGYTF
TRBV11-1	TRBJ1-6	-	-	CASSLGWTASPLHF
TRBV7-8	TRBJ2-7	-	TRBD1	CASSRTRDREEGRQYF
TRBV6-2/TRBV6-3	TRBJ2-2	-	-	CATSNTGELFF
TRBV12-3/TRBV12-4	TRBJ1-2	few	TRBD1	CASTETGVRNYGYTF
TRBV6-5	TRBJ1-6	-	-	CASSYSPTAGYNSPLHF
TRBV20-1	TRBJ1-1	once	TRBD1	CSASGDRGNTEAFF
TRBV20-1	TRBJ2-1	-	TRBD2	CSALTSGSQSSFF
TRBV6-1	TRBJ1-2	-	TRBD1	CASSRSTGGYGYTF
TRBV27	TRBJ2-1	-	-	CASSGRRGVNEQFF
TRBV10-3	TRBJ1-2	-	-	CAISERPSSSNYGYTF
TRBV27	TRBJ1-6	few	TRBD1	CASSSWTGGTSSPLHF
TRBV2	TRBJ1-2	few	-	CASSEGYGYTF
TRBV2	TRBJ1-2	-	-	CASSVQGYGYTF
TRBV7-2	TRBJ2-7	-	TRBD2	CASSPRLAGTYEQYF
TRBV5-1	TRBJ1-1	-	TRBD1	CASSSGQGSNTEAFF
TRBV3-1	TRBJ1-1	-	TRBD1	CASSQGGQGGTEAFF
TRBV6-5	TRBJ1-2	-	TRBD1	CASSYLSGTGGDYTF
TRBV4-2	TRBJ1-3	-	-	CASSRPGDSSGNTIYF
TRBV20-1	TRBJ2-1	-	-	CSARWGLDDNEQFF
TRBV20-1	TRBJ1-2	-	-	CSAKPTLGLVSPVNYGYTF
TRBV20-1	TRBJ1-5	-	-	CSARISNQPQHF
TRBV7-2	TRBJ2-3	-	-	CASSLGLLDTQYF
TRBV7-9	TRBJ2-3	-	-	CASSTTWTRTDTQYF
TRBV20-1	TRBJ2-1	-	TRBD2	CSAPNAEPLAGGDNEQFF
TRBV6-1	TRBJ2-7	once	-	CASTPRGAEQYF
TRBV20-1	TRBJ1-1	few	TRBD1	CSAESRDRVYPPEAFF
TRBV12-3/TRBV12-4	TRBJ2-7	-	TRBD2	CASSSPAGGTYEQYF
TRBV28	TRBJ2-2	-	-	CASSFYSGELFF
TRBV5-4	TRBJ1-2	-	-	CASSLPLSVDGYTF
TRBV20-1	TRBJ1-5	-	-	CSATDTGRAQHF
TRBV9	TRBJ2-7	-	-	CASSVGQQAYEQYF
TRBV15	TRBJ1-3	-	-	CASSFDRPSGNTIYF
TRBV7-9	TRBJ1-1	-	TRBD1	CASSEQGTNTEAFF
TRBV2	TRBJ2-7	-	-	CASSELGARYEQYF
TRBV15	TRBJ2-3	-	TRBD2	CATSIYSGGTSTDTQYF
TRBV6-1	TRBJ1-5	few	-	CASSDWADQPQHF
TRBV6-1	TRBJ2-7	-	TRBD1	CASSIGQGRYEQYF
TRBV20-1	TRBJ1-1	-	TRBD1	CSARDSFETEAFF
TRBV7-8	TRBJ1-6	once	TRBD1	CASSGQTGGGTNSPLHF
TRBV15	TRBJ1-3	few	-	CATSQGSGNTIYF
TRBV29-1	TRBJ2-7	-	-	CSVEHGGGGPGEQYF